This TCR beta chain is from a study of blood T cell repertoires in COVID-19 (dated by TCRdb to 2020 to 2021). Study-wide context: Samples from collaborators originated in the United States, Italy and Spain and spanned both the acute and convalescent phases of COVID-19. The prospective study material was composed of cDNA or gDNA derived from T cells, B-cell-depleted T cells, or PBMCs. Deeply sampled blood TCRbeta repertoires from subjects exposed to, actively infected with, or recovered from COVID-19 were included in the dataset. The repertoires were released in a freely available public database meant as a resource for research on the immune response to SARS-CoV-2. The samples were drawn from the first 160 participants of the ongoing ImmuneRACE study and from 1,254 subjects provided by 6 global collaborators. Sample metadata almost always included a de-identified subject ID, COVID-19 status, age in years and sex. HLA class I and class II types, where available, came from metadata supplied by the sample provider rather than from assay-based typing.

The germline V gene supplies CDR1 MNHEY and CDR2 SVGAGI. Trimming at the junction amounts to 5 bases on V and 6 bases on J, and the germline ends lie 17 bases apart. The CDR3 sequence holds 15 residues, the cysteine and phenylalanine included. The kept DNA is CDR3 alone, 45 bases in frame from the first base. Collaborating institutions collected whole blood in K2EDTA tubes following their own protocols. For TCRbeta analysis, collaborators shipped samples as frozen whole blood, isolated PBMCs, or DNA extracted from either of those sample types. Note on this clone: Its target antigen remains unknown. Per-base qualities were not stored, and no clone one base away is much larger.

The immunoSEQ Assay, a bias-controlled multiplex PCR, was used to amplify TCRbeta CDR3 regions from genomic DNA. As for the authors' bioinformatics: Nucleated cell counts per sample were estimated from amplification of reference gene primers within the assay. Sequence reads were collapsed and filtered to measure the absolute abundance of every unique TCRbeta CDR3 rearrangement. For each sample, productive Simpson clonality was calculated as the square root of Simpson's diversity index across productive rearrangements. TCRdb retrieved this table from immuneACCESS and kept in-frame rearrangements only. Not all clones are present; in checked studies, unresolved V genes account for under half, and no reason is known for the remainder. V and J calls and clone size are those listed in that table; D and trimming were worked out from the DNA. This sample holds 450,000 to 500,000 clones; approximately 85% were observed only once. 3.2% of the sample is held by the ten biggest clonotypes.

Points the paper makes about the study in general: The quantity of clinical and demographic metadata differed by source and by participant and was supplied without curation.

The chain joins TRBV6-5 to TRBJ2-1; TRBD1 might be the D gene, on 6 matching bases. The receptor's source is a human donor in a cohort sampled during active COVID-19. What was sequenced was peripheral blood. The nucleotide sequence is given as TGTGCCAGCAGTCCACAGGGAAGGGTGGTCAATGAGCAGTTCTTC. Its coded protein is CASSPQGRVVNEQFF.